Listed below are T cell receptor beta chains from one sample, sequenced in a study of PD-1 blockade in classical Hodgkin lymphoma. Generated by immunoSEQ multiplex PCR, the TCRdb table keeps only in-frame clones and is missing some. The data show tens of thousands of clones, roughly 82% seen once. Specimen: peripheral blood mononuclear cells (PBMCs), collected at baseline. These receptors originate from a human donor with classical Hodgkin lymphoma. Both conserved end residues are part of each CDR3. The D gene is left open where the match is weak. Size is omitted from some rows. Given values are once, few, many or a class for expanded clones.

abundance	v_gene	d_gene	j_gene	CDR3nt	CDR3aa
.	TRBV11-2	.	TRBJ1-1	TGTGCCAGCAGCTTAGGCCCCAGTCGCCGATCTGAAGCTTTCTTT	CASSLGPSRRSEAFF
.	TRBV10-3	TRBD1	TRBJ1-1	TGTGCCATCAGGCCGGGGGACAGGGGGATGAACACTGAAGCTTTCTTT	CAIRPGDRGMNTEAFF
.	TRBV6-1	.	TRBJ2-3	TGTGCCAGCAGTGAAGACAGGCCCACAGATACGCAGTATTTT	CASSEDRPTDTQYF
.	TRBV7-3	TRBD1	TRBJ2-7	TGTGCCAGCAGCGATCGACAGGGTCACGAGCAGTACTTC	CASSDRQGHEQYF
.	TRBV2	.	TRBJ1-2	TGTGCCAGCAGTGAAAGAGGGAATGGCTACACCTTC	CASSERGNGYTF
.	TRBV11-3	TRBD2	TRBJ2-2	TGTGCCAGCAGTCAAGGGTGGCGGGGGTCCCGAGGCACCGGGGAGCTGTTTTTT	CASSQGWRGSRGTGELFF
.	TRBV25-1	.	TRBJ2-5	TGTGCCAGCAGTGAGGGTCTGGGGTACCAAGAGACCCAGTACTTC	CASSEGLGYQETQYF
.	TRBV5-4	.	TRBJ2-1	TGTGCCAGCAGCTTGGATGGACGACCTTACAATGAGCAGTTCTTC	CASSLDGRPYNEQFF
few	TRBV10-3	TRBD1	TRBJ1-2	TGTGCCATCAGTGCCCAACAGGGGGCCCGCTATGGCTACACCTTC	CAISAQQGARYGYTF
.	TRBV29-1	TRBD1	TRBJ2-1	TGCAGCGTTCGGACAGGGGTGCGGGAGCAGTTCTTC	CSVRTGVREQFF
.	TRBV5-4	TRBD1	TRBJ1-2	TGTGCCAGCAGCTTGGGACTAGGACAGGGAGATGGCTACACCTTC	CASSLGLGQGDGYTF
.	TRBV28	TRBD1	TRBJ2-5	TGTGCCAGCAGTCCGGGACAGAAGCTTCGGGAGACCCAGTACTTC	CASSPGQKLRETQYF
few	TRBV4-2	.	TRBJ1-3	TGTGCCAGCAGCCAAGTGGACCCGTCTGGAAACACCATATATTTT	CASSQVDPSGNTIYF
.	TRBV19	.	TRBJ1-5	TGTGCCAGTAGTATCCGGGCCCGTAGCAATCAGCCCCAGCATTTT	CASSIRARSNQPQHF
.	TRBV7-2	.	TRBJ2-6	TGTGCCAGCAGCTTAGTGGGTGTTTACTCTGGGGCCAACGTCCTGACTTTC	CASSLVGVYSGANVLTF
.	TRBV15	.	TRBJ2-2	TGTGCCACCCGTCTGGGCGCGGCGAACACCGGGGAGCTGTTTTTT	CATRLGAANTGELFF
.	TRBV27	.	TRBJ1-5	TGTGCCAGCAGTTTTACGGGTCGGAATAGGTTTGGCAATCAGCCCCAGCATTTT	CASSFTGRNRFGNQPQHF
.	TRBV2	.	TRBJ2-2	TGTGCCAGCAGGGAAACAGAAGCCACCGGGGAGCTGTTTTTT	CASRETEATGELFF
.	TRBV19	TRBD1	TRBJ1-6	TGTGCCAGTAGAGAGGACAGGAGATTCTATAATTCACCCCTCCACTTT	CASREDRRFYNSPLHF
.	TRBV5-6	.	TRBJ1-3	TGTGCCAGCAGCTTGGACGTTGGGGGATTCGCTTCCGGAAACACCATATATTTT	CASSLDVGGFASGNTIYF
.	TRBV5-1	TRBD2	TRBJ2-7	TGCGCCAGCAGCCCCGAGGGGCTAGCGGGGGGGCCAGAGGCCAACGAGCAGTACTTC	CASSPEGLAGGPEANEQYF
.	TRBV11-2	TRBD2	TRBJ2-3	TGTGCCAGCAGCCCCGTTGGCGGCGGGGGGCCCGCAGATACGCAGTATTTT	CASSPVGGGGPADTQYF
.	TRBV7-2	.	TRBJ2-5	TGTGCCAGCAGCTTAAGCTCAACACAGGGAGGAGAGACCCAGTACTTC	CASSLSSTQGGETQYF
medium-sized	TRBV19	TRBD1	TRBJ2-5	TGTGCCAGTAGACAAACAGGGGAAGGTCGAGAGACCCAGTACTTC	CASRQTGEGRETQYF
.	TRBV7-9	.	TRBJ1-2	TGTGCCAGCAGTGGTCAGGGGTTATATGGCTACACCTTC	CASSGQGLYGYTF
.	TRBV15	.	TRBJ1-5	TGTGCCACCAGCAGAGAGTCAGCCCAGAATCAGCCCCAGCATTTT	CATSRESAQNQPQHF
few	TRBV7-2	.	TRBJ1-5	TGTGCCAGCAGCTTAGGTCCGGGAGACAATCAGCCCCAGCATTTT	CASSLGPGDNQPQHF
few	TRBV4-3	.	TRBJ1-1	TGCGCCAGCAGCCAAGACAGGGTGTCGGCTGAAGCTTTCTTT	CASSQDRVSAEAFF
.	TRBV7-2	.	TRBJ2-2	TGTGCCAGCAGCTTAGCTGGGTTCGGGGAGCTGTTTTTT	CASSLAGFGELFF
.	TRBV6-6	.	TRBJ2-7	TGTGCCGGGGGAACAGGCAGCTACGAGCAGTACTTC	CAGGTGSYEQYF
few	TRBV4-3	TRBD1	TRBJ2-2	TGCGCCAGCAGCCCAAGGGTCCCGTATCCAGGACAGGGAGTTTTCGGGGAGCTGTTTTTT	CASSPRVPYPGQGVFGELFF
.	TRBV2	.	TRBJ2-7	TGTGCCAGCAGGGTTGAGCTGACAACCTACGAGCAGTACTTC	CASRVELTTYEQYF
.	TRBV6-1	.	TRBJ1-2	TGTGCCAGCAGTGAAGCGCTTCGTGGACTTTCCGGGGACTATGGCTACACCTTC	CASSEALRGLSGDYGYTF
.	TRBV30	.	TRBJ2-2	TGTGCCTGGAACGACGCCGGGGAGCTGTTTTTT	CAWNDAGELFF
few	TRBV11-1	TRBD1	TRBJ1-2	TGTGCCAGCAGCCGGGACAGGGGAGATTGGTATGGCTACACCTTC	CASSRDRGDWYGYTF
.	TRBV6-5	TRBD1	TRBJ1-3	TGTGCCAGCAGTTTATCAGGGGGCTACGGAAACACCATATATTTT	CASSLSGGYGNTIYF
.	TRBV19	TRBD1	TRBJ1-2	TGTGCCAGTAGTTCCCGGACAGGGCTTAACTATGGCTACACCTTC	CASSSRTGLNYGYTF
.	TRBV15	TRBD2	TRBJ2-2	TGTGCCACCAGCAGAGATCCGGGACTAGCATTGGCCGGGGAGCTGTTTTTT	CATSRDPGLALAGELFF
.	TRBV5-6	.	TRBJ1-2	TGTGCCAGCAGCTTGGGCAGGGGCGAAAACTATGGCTACACCTTC	CASSLGRGENYGYTF
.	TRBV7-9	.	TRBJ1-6	TGTGCCAGCAGCTTGATCTCACCCCTCCACTTT	CASSLISPLHF
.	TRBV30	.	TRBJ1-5	TGTGCCTGGAGTCGGCAGAACGGAGGTCAGCCCCAGCATTTT	CAWSRQNGGQPQHF
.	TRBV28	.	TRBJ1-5	TGTGCCAGCATGAAAGACAGTAGCAATCAGCCCCAGCATTTT	CASMKDSSNQPQHF
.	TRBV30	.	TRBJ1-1	TGTGCCTGGAGTGCTGGCACCGCCTCGGAGAGGGGCATGAACACTGAAGCTTTCTTT	CAWSAGTASERGMNTEAFF
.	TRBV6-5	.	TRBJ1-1	TGTGCCAGCAGTTTCCTCCTCGACAGGTTAGGGACTGAAGCTTTCTTT	CASSFLLDRLGTEAFF
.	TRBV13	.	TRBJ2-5	TGTGCCAGCAGCTACCAAGAGACCCAGTACTTC	CASSYQETQYF
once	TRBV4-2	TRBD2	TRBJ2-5	TGTGCCAGCAGCCAAGATCCCAGCGGGGGGGAGGAGACCCAGTACTTC	CASSQDPSGGEETQYF
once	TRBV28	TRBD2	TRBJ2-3	TGTGCCAGCAGCCCATATGGGGGACTAGAGGTAGATACGCAGTATTTT	CASSPYGGLEVDTQYF
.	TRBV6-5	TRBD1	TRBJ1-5	TGTGCCAGCAGTTCACGGGGACAGCCGGAGCCCCAGCATTTT	CASSSRGQPEPQHF
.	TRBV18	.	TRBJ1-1	TGTGCCAGCTCCAGGACCGACAGGAACACTGAAGCTTTCTTT	CASSRTDRNTEAFF
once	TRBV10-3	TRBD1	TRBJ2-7	TGTGCCACACAAGGGGGACAGGGATTAAGGCAGTACTTC	CATQGGQGLRQYF
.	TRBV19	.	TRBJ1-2	TGTGCCAGTAGCCGGGGAGGGGCCTATGGCTACACCTTC	CASSRGGAYGYTF
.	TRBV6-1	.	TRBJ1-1	TGTGCCAGCAGTGAAGTCGCAGGGGCTGGTACTGAAGCTTTCTTT	CASSEVAGAGTEAFF
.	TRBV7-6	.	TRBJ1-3	TGTGCCAGCAGCTTAGACTCTGGAAACACCATATATTTT	CASSLDSGNTIYF
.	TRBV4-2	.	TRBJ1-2	TGTGCCAGCAGCCAAGAAGTTCTGCCACGCGGCTATGGCTACACCTTC	CASSQEVLPRGYGYTF
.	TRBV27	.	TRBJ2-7	TGTGCCAGCAGTAAGATGAACTTCTACGAGCAGTACTTC	CASSKMNFYEQYF
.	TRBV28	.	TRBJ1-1	TGTGCCAGCAAGGCTCATCCCCTGAACACTGAAGCTTTCTTT	CASKAHPLNTEAFF
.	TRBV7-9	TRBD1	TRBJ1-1	TGTGCCAGCAGCCATAATTCAGGACAGGGGAACACTGAAGCTTTCTTT	CASSHNSGQGNTEAFF